These T cell receptor beta chains were read from a single sample in a study of T cells in Graves' hyperthyroidism and ophthalmopathy. Each CDR3 protein gets one entry after TCRdb re-called the multiplex PCR reads with MiXCR. The table lists hundreds of thousands of distinct CDR3 sequences, 13% to 15% of them singletons. The sequenced sample was blood. All receptors come from a woman between 18 and 30 years old with Graves' hyperthyroidism. Both conserved end residues are part of each CDR3. The order of the fields is D gene, clone size, V gene, J gene, CDR3 protein, CDR3 DNA. A D gene is named only where the DNA matches it firmly. Size is stated for part of the rows, as once, few or many counts, or as a class when the clone is expanded.

D: NA
size: NA
V: TRBV6-1
J: TRBJ1-3
CDR3: CASSRQALGGNTIYF
DNA: TGTGCCAGCAGTCGACAGGCTCTCGGTGGAAACACCATATATTTT

D: NA
size: many
V: TRBV30
J: TRBJ1-4
CDR3: CAWNRGDEKLFF
DNA: TGTGCCTGGAACAGAGGTGATGAAAAACTGTTTTTT

D: TRBD2
size: NA
V: TRBV6-2/TRBV6-3
J: TRBJ2-1
CDR3: CASSPWREGWDEQFF
DNA: TGTGCCAGCAGTCCATGGCGGGAGGGTTGGGATGAGCAGTTCTTC

D: NA
size: few
V: TRBV2
J: TRBJ2-5
CDR3: CVSSPVPLADGLTQMETQYF
DNA: TGTGTCAGCAGCCCCGTACCCCTCGCGGACGGACTAACCCAAATGGAGACCCAGTACTTC

D: TRBD2
size: many
V: TRBV5-1
J: TRBJ2-1
CDR3: CASSAGTSGIDEQFF
DNA: TGCGCCAGCAGCGCCGGGACTAGCGGGATCGATGAGCAGTTCTTC

D: NA
size: many
V: TRBV3-1
J: TRBJ1-2
CDR3: CAIRRENGYTF
DNA: TGTGCCATCCGGAGGGAGAATGGCTACACCTTC

D: NA
size: many
V: TRBV12-3/TRBV12-4
J: TRBJ2-7
CDR3: CASSSRLGTPYEQYF
DNA: TGTGCCAGCAGTTCCCGACTGGGGACCCCCTACGAGCAGTACTTC

D: TRBD2
size: NA
V: TRBV25-1
J: TRBJ2-1
CDR3: CASRGERTSGRALPYNEQFF
DNA: TGTGCCAGCAGGGGGGAAAGGACTAGCGGGAGGGCCCTCCCCTACAATGAGCAGTTCTTC

D: NA
size: many
V: TRBV29-1
J: TRBJ1-6
CDR3: CSVASAANSPLHF
DNA: TGCAGCGTTGCGAGCGCCGCTAATTCACCCCTCCACTTT

D: NA
size: few
V: TRBV7-2
J: TRBJ2-2
CDR3: CASSLPLGGELFF
DNA: TGTGCCAGCAGCTTACCCTTGGGCGGGGAGCTGTTTTTT

D: TRBD1
size: NA
V: TRBV25-1
J: TRBJ2-5
CDR3: CASSERVGQAQYF
DNA: TGTGCCAGCAGTGAAAGGGTAGGACAGGCCCAGTACTTC

D: NA
size: many
V: TRBV5-1
J: TRBJ2-7
CDR3: CASSLPQSYEQYF
DNA: TGCGCCAGCAGCTTGCCACAGTCCTACGAGCAGTACTTC

D: NA
size: many
V: TRBV3-1
J: TRBJ1-1
CDR3: CASSRDTEAFF
DNA: TGTGCCAGCAGCAGGGACACTGAAGCTTTCTTT

D: NA
size: NA
V: TRBV18
J: TRBJ2-5
CDR3: CASSPSTPSGTQYF
DNA: TGTGCCAGCTCACCGAGCACTCCCTCGGGGACCCAGTACTTC

D: NA
size: NA
V: TRBV11-2
J: TRBJ2-1
CDR3: CASSPPGDTYNEQFF
DNA: TGTGCCAGCAGCCCGCCGGGGGACACCTACAATGAGCAGTTCTTC

D: TRBD2
size: NA
V: TRBV7-6
J: TRBJ2-7
CDR3: CASSPGLADLDSYEQYF
DNA: TGTGCCAGCAGCCCGGGACTAGCGGATTTAGACTCCTACGAGCAGTACTTC

D: NA
size: many
V: TRBV30
J: TRBJ1-1
CDR3: CAWRAGFMNTEAFF
DNA: TGTGCCTGGAGGGCCGGATTCATGAACACTGAAGCTTTCTTT

D: TRBD1
size: few
V: TRBV4-3
J: TRBJ1-2
CDR3: CASSQDSWGQVFSDYGYTF
DNA: TGCGCCAGCAGCCAAGATAGCTGGGGACAGGTATTTTCGGACTATGGCTACACCTTC

D: TRBD2
size: NA
V: TRBV29-1
J: TRBJ2-7
CDR3: CSVDPGLAGHSSDEQYF
DNA: TGCAGCGTTGACCCGGGGCTAGCGGGGCACAGCTCAGACGAGCAGTACTTC

D: NA
size: few
V: TRBV3-1
J: TRBJ2-3
CDR3: CASSPYLAGKSDTQYF
DNA: TGTGCCAGCAGCCCCTATCTGGCGGGAAAATCGGATACGCAGTATTTT

D: NA
size: many
V: TRBV27
J: TRBJ1-1
CDR3: CASSLGGGTEAFF
DNA: TGTGCCAGCAGTTTAGGGGGGGGCACTGAAGCTTTCTTT

D: TRBD2
size: NA
V: TRBV10-2
J: TRBJ2-2
CDR3: CASSRLAPSAGELFF
DNA: TGCGCCAGCAGTAGACTAGCACCCTCGGCCGGGGAGCTGTTTTTT

D: TRBD1
size: NA
V: TRBV5-6
J: TRBJ1-1
CDR3: CASSNEGAWTEAFF
DNA: TGTGCCAGCAGCAATGAGGGGGCTTGGACTGAAGCTTTCTTT

D: TRBD1
size: NA
V: TRBV19
J: TRBJ1-5
CDR3: CASSTLLDRATTHSNQPQHF
DNA: TGTGCCAGTAGTACCCTCTTGGACAGGGCAACGACACATAGCAATCAGCCCCAGCATTTT

D: NA
size: NA
V: TRBV25-1
J: TRBJ1-1
CDR3: CASSEFRGLNTEAFF
DNA: TGTGCCAGCAGTGAATTCAGGGGACTGAACACTGAAGCTTTCTTT

D: NA
size: many
V: TRBV6-2/TRBV6-3
J: TRBJ2-3
CDR3: CASSYEGTYTDTQYF
DNA: TGTGCCAGCAGTTACGAAGGCACCTACACAGATACGCAGTATTTT

D: TRBD1
size: NA
V: TRBV4-2
J: TRBJ2-7
CDR3: CASSRAGTGDEQYF
DNA: TGTGCCAGCAGCCGAGCCGGGACAGGGGACGAGCAGTACTTC

D: TRBD1
size: NA
V: TRBV11-2
J: TRBJ2-7
CDR3: CASSALTGQTYEQYF
DNA: TGTGCCAGCAGCGCCTTAACGGGACAGACCTACGAGCAGTACTTC